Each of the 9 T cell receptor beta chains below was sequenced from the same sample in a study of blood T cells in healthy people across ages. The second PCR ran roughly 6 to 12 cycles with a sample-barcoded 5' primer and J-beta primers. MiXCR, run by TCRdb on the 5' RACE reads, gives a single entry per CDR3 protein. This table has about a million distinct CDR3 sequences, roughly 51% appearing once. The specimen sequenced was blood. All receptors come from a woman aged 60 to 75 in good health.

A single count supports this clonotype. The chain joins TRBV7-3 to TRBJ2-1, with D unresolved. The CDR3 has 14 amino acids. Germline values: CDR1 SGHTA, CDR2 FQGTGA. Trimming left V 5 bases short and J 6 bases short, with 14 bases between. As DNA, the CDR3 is TGTGCCAGCAGCCCGGACCCTTTGGGCAATGAGCAGTTCTTC. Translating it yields CASSPDPLGNEQFF.

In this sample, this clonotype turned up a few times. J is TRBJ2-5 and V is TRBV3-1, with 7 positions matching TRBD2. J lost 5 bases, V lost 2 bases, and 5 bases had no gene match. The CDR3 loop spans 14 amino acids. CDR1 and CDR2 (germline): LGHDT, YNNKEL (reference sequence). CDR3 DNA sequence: TGTGCCAGCAGCCAAACAGCGGGGTTGGAGACCCAGTACTTC. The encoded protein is CASSQTAGLETQYF.

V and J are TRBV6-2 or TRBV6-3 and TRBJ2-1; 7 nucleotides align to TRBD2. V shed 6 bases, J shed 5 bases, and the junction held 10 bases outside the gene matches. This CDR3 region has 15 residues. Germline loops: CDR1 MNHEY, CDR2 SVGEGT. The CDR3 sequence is CASRHYGTNNNEQFF. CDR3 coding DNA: TGTGCCAGCAGACATTACGGGACTAACAACAATGAGCAGTTCTTC.

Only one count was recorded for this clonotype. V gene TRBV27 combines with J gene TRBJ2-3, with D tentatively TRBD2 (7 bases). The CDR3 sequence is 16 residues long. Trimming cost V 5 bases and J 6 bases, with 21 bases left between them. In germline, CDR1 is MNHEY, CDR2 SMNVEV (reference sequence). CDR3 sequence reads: CASSIARAGARDTQYF. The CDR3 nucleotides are TGTGCCAGCAGTATAGCCCGGGCGGGGGCGCGGGATACGCAGTATTTT.

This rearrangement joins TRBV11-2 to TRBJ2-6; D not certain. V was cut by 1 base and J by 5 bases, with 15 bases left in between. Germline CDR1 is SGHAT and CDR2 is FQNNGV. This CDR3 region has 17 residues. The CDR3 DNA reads TGTGCCAGCAGCTTAGGGGTTCGGCCTCGGTGGGCCAACGTCCTGACTTTC. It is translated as CASSLGVRPRWANVLTF.

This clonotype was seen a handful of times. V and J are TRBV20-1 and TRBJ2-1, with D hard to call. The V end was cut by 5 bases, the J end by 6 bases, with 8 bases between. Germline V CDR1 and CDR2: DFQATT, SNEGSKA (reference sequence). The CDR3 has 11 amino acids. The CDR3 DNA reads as TGCAGTGCTTTGAGTAGCAATGAGCAGTTCTTC. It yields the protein CSALSSNEQFF.

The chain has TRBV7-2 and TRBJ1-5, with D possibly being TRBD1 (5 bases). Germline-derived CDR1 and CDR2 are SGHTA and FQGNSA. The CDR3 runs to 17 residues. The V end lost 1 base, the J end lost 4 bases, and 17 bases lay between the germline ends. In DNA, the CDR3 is TGTGCCAGCAGCTTAGTTGGGGGGAAAGGTGATAATCAGCCCCAGCATTTT. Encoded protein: CASSLVGGKGDNQPQHF. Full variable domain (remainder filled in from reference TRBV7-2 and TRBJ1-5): GAGVSQSPSNKVTEKGKDVELRCDPISGHTALYWYRQSLGQGLEFLIYFQGNSAPDKSGLPSDRFSAERTGGSVSTLTIQRTQQEDSAVYLCASSLVGGKGDNQPQHFGDGTRLSIL.

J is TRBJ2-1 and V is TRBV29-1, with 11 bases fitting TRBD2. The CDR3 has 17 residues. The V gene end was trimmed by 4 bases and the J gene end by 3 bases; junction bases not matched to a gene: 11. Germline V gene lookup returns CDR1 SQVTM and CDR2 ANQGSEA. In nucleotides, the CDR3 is TGCAGCGTTGTGTTAAGAACTAGCGGGAGATACTACAATGAGCAGTTCTTC. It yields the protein CSVVLRTSGRYYNEQFF.

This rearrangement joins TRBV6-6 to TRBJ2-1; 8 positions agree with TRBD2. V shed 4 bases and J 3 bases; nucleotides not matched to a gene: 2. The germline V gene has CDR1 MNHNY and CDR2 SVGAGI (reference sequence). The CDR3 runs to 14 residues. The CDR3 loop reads CASSSTSDYNEQFF. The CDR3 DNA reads TGTGCCAGCAGTTCGACTAGCGACTACAATGAGCAGTTCTTC.